The present entry profiles one T cell receptor (beta chain) with its context. V dropped 7 bases and J dropped 3 bases, with 12 bases sitting between them. There are 13 residues in the CDR3. Germline V gene lookup returns CDR1 MNHEY and CDR2 SMNVEV (reference sequence). The sample originates from a study of CD8 T cells in Susac syndrome. About 0.5 to 1 ug RNA was reverse transcribed with random hexamers. One entry per CDR3 protein, called by TCRdb with MiXCR from the immunoSEQ multiplex PCR reads. The table includes about 130,000 distinct CDR3 sequences, around 75% detected once. The TCR originated in a human donor with multiple sclerosis. Sequencing was carried out using CD8+ T cells from PBMCs. The chain recombines TRBV27 with TRBJ1-1; D is unresolved. DNA of the CDR3: TGTGCCAGCAAACCTGGGGTACACACTGAAGCTTTCTTT. Its protein product is CASKPGVHTEAFF.